The rows below give T cell receptor beta chains drawn from one sample of a study of cytomegalovirus exposure and HLA in healthy donors. The repertoire was sequenced with immunoSEQ multiplex PCR; TCRdb's copy has only in-frame clones and lacks some. The sample carries fewer than 200,000 clones, roughly 80% recorded once. The source material was PBMCs. Receptor source: a man aged 35-49 years in good health and CMV-seropositive. Both conserved end residues are part of each CDR3. A D gene is named only where the DNA matches it firmly. Clone sizes are given selectively: once, few, many, or a class where the clone is expanded.

cdr3_length: 16; clone_size: NA; j_call: TRBJ1-2; v_call: TRBV28; d_call: NA; cdr3_aa: CASSLSYRDGGYGYTF; cdr3_nt: TGTGCCAGCAGTCTATCCTATCGGGACGGGGGCTATGGCTACACCTTC
cdr3_length: 16; clone_size: few; j_call: TRBJ2-1; v_call: TRBV7-9; d_call: TRBD2; cdr3_aa: CASSSLAGGLRDEQFF; cdr3_nt: TGTGCCAGCAGCTCCCTAGCGGGGGGCCTACGGGATGAGCAGTTCTTC
cdr3_length: 13; clone_size: few; j_call: TRBJ2-2; v_call: TRBV6-5; d_call: NA; cdr3_aa: CASRRTNTGELFF; cdr3_nt: TGTGCCAGCAGGCGGACGAACACCGGGGAGCTGTTTTTT
cdr3_length: 17; clone_size: NA; j_call: TRBJ2-2; v_call: TRBV5-1; d_call: NA; cdr3_aa: CASSPDPGGTNTGELFF; cdr3_nt: TGCGCCAGCAGCCCCGACCCCGGAGGAACGAACACCGGGGAGCTGTTTTTT
cdr3_length: 15; clone_size: NA; j_call: TRBJ2-5; v_call: TRBV5-1; d_call: TRBD1; cdr3_aa: CASSYYLGTGETQYF; cdr3_nt: TGCGCCAGCAGCTACTACCTAGGGACAGGGGAGACCCAGTACTTC
cdr3_length: 15; clone_size: NA; j_call: TRBJ1-4; v_call: TRBV4-1; d_call: TRBD1; cdr3_aa: CASSRDGTGGEKLFF; cdr3_nt: TGCGCCAGCAGCCGGGACGGGACAGGGGGAGAAAAACTGTTTTTT
cdr3_length: 13; clone_size: NA; j_call: TRBJ2-1; v_call: TRBV5-1; d_call: NA; cdr3_aa: CASSRSLDNEQFF; cdr3_nt: TGCGCCAGCAGCCGGTCCCTCGACAATGAGCAGTTCTTC
cdr3_length: 18; clone_size: NA; j_call: TRBJ1-5; v_call: TRBV2; d_call: NA; cdr3_aa: CASLSGHTPPNDNQPQHF; cdr3_nt: TGTGCCAGCCTGAGCGGGCACACCCCGCCCAATGACAATCAGCCCCAGCATTTT
cdr3_length: 16; clone_size: once; j_call: TRBJ2-7; v_call: TRBV5-1; d_call: TRBD2; cdr3_aa: CASSPGGSGGVYEQYF; cdr3_nt: TGCGCCAGCAGCCCCGGCGGGTCGGGGGGGGTCTACGAGCAGTACTTC
cdr3_length: 16; clone_size: NA; j_call: TRBJ2-1; v_call: TRBV27; d_call: TRBD1; cdr3_aa: CASSLYLAGTGPEQFF; cdr3_nt: TGTGCCAGCAGTTTATACCTCGCGGGGACAGGGCCCGAGCAGTTCTTC
cdr3_length: 13; clone_size: NA; j_call: TRBJ2-2; v_call: TRBV5-4; d_call: NA; cdr3_aa: CASSFKNGGELFF; cdr3_nt: TGTGCCAGCAGCTTTAAAAACGGCGGTGAGCTGTTTTTT
cdr3_length: 13; clone_size: NA; j_call: TRBJ2-1; v_call: TRBV6-6; d_call: TRBD2; cdr3_aa: CASRLAGHNEQFF; cdr3_nt: TGTGCCAGCAGGCTAGCGGGGCACAATGAGCAGTTCTTC
cdr3_length: 14; clone_size: NA; j_call: TRBJ2-3; v_call: TRBV7-3; d_call: NA; cdr3_aa: CASSLGLATDTQYF; cdr3_nt: TGTGCCAGCAGCTTAGGGCTAGCAACAGATACGCAGTATTTT
cdr3_length: 11; clone_size: NA; j_call: TRBJ1-1; v_call: TRBV27; d_call: NA; cdr3_aa: CASSLRGRAFF; cdr3_nt: TGTGCCAGCAGTTTAAGGGGGAGAGCTTTCTTT
cdr3_length: 17; clone_size: NA; j_call: TRBJ1-6; v_call: TRBV11-1; d_call: NA; cdr3_aa: CASSPRRPNLRNSPLHF; cdr3_nt: TGTGCCAGCAGCCCACGGCGGCCTAACCTCCGGAATTCACCCCTCCACTTT
cdr3_length: 15; clone_size: few; j_call: TRBJ1-5; v_call: TRBV6-6; d_call: NA; cdr3_aa: CASSYLNTFNQPQHF; cdr3_nt: TGTGCCAGCAGTTACCTGAACACGTTCAATCAGCCCCAGCATTTT
cdr3_length: 12; clone_size: once; j_call: TRBJ2-5; v_call: TRBV11-2; d_call: NA; cdr3_aa: CASSSREETQYF; cdr3_nt: TGTGCCAGCAGCTCCAGGGAAGAGACCCAGTACTTC
cdr3_length: 13; clone_size: NA; j_call: TRBJ1-6; v_call: TRBV11-2; d_call: NA; cdr3_aa: CASSPNTVEDLHF; cdr3_nt: TGTGCCAGCAGCCCGAATACCGTTGAGGACCTCCACTTT
cdr3_length: 14; clone_size: NA; j_call: TRBJ1-3; v_call: TRBV6-5; d_call: NA; cdr3_aa: CASRIQYTGNTIYF; cdr3_nt: TGTGCCAGCAGGATCCAGTATACTGGAAACACCATATATTTT
cdr3_length: 15; clone_size: NA; j_call: TRBJ2-1; v_call: TRBV4-2; d_call: NA; cdr3_aa: CASSQDEGTYNEQFF; cdr3_nt: TGTGCCAGCAGCCAAGATGAGGGAACCTACAATGAGCAGTTCTTC
cdr3_length: 16; clone_size: few; j_call: TRBJ2-5; v_call: TRBV5-6; d_call: TRBD2; cdr3_aa: CASSTPSGGGTETQYF; cdr3_nt: TGTGCCAGCAGCACCCCTAGCGGGGGGGGAACAGAGACCCAGTACTTC
cdr3_length: 16; clone_size: NA; j_call: TRBJ2-6; v_call: TRBV7-9; d_call: NA; cdr3_aa: CASSLILSSGANVLTF; cdr3_nt: TGTGCCAGCAGCTTAATTTTATCCTCTGGGGCCAACGTCCTGACTTTC